This T cell receptor (beta chain) was recovered during a study of blood T cells in healthy people across ages. Study-level results: Strongly correlated with naive T cell percentage was TCR beta diversity.

The second PCR ran roughly 6 to 11 cycles with a sample-barcoded 5' primer and J-beta primers. Template switching added a 12-random-nucleotide identifier to every cDNA molecule. Researchers report that each sample yielded at least 2.5 million CDR3-containing paired-end reads. TCRdb fed the 5' RACE reads into MiXCR, producing one record per CDR3 protein. The sample contains approximately 780,000 distinct CDR3 sequences, 20% to 30% of which appear only once. The sample holds a few counts of this clonotype. Antigen specificity is unknown. Trimming took 8 bases from V and 6 from J, leaving 16 bases between them. Germline-derived CDR1 and CDR2 are SNHLY and FYNNEI. There are 14 residues in the CDR3. A further study also used this sample, focusing on T cells of mothers and their children. From that report: For the second PCR, the M1S primer put in sample barcodes and 2-4 random nucleotides.

The chain couples TRBV2 to TRBJ1-4, with a tentative D call TRBD1 (6 bases). Sequencing was performed on blood. This receptor was identified in a boy younger than 18 in good health. Written as DNA, the CDR3 is TGTGCCAGCGTATTTGGGGGCGCGGATGAAAAACTGTTTTTT. Encoded protein: CASVFGGADEKLFF.